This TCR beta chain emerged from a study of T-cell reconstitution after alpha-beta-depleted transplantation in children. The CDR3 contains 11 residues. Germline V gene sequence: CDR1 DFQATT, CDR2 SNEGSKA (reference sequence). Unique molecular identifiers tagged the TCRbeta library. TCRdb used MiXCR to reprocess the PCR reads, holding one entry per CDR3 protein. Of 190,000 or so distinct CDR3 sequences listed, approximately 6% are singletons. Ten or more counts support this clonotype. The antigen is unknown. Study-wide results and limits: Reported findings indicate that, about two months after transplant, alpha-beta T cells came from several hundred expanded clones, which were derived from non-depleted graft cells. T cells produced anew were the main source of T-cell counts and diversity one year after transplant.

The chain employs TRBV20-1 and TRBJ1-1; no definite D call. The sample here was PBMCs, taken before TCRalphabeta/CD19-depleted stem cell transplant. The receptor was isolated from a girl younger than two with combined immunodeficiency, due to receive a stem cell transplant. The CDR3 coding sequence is TGCATGCTGGCGGGGTACACTGAAGCTTTCTTT. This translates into CMLAGYTEAFF.